These T cell receptor beta chains were read from a single sample in a study of T cells in Graves' hyperthyroidism and ophthalmopathy. MiXCR, run by TCRdb on the multiplex PCR reads, gives a single entry per CDR3 protein. The sample includes fewer than 650,000 distinct CDR3 sequences, 12% to 15% seen only once; the top ten take less than 9%. The material sequenced was blood. These receptor sequences come from a woman aged 18-29 years with Graves' ophthalmopathy. CDR3s include the opening cysteine and the closing phenylalanine or tryptophan. D genes are given only for firm matches. A row's size may be missing; if present it is once, few, many or a size class.

j_call | v_call | clone_size | d_call | cdr3_nt | cdr3_aa
TRBJ1-1 | TRBV30 | many | TRBD1 | TGTGCCTGGGACAGGGTAGAGAACACTGAAGCTTTCTTT | CAWDRVENTEAFF
TRBJ2-5 | TRBV7-2 | many | NA | TGTGCCAGCAGCTCCTCTGCGGCCCAAGAGACCCAGTACTTC | CASSSSAAQETQYF
TRBJ2-7 | TRBV30 | few | TRBD1 | TGTGCCTGGAGCCTGGGACAGGGCTACGAGCAGTACTTC | CAWSLGQGYEQYF
TRBJ1-4 | TRBV3-1 | many | NA | TGTGCCAGCAGCAAATCAGTGAATGAAAAACTGTTTTTT | CASSKSVNEKLFF
TRBJ2-7 | TRBV9 | NA | TRBD2 | TGTGCCAGCGGTTTAGCGGGGAAATCCTACGAGCAGTACTTC | CASGLAGKSYEQYF
TRBJ1-4 | TRBV10-3 | few | TRBD1 | TGTGCCATCAGTGAGCAGCAGACAGGGGTAGTAGAAAAACTGTTTTTT | CAISEQQTGVVEKLFF
TRBJ1-6 | TRBV19 | NA | NA | TGTGCCAGTAGTATCGATGACTATTCACCCCTCCACTTT | CASSIDDYSPLHF
TRBJ1-2 | TRBV6-1 | few | NA | TGTGCCAGCAGCCTCCAGGGATCCCGTGGCTACACCTTC | CASSLQGSRGYTF
TRBJ2-1 | TRBV29-1 | many | TRBD1 | TGCAGCTCTTCATCAAAGGGACAGGTATCCTACAATGAGCAGTTCTTC | CSSSSKGQVSYNEQFF
TRBJ1-5 | TRBV24-1 | many | NA | TGTGCCACCAGTGATTCAGGGGACCCTAGCAATCAGCCCCAGCATTTT | CATSDSGDPSNQPQHF
TRBJ2-4 | TRBV7-2 | NA | NA | TGTGCCAGCAGCCCGGACACTTACATTCAGTACTTC | CASSPDTYIQYF
TRBJ2-1 | TRBV11-3 | many | TRBD1 | TGTGCCAGCAGTCTGACAGGGATCGATTCCTACAATGAGCAGTTCTTC | CASSLTGIDSYNEQFF
TRBJ2-3 | TRBV20-1 | many | TRBD2 | TGCAGTGCTAGGACTAGCGGCTACACAGATACGCAGTATTTT | CSARTSGYTDTQYF
TRBJ2-3 | TRBV2 | many | NA | TGTGCCAGCACCCCGGCCCCCGGCAGGGATACGCAGTATTTT | CASTPAPGRDTQYF
TRBJ2-1 | TRBV30 | many | TRBD2 | TGTGCCTGGGGACTAGTCAGCAATGAGCAGTTCTTC | CAWGLVSNEQFF
TRBJ2-5 | TRBV7-3 | many | TRBD2 | TGTGCCAGCAGCGTAGGGACTAGCGAACAAGAGACCCAGTACTTC | CASSVGTSEQETQYF
TRBJ2-6 | TRBV19 | NA | NA | TGTGCCAGTAGTCGTCCAGGCGGACTTCTCTGGGCCAACGTCCTGACTTTC | CASSRPGGLLWANVLTF
TRBJ2-7 | TRBV7-9 | many | NA | TGTGCCAGCAGCGTTGGAGGGGCCCGAGGGTACGAGCAGTACTTC | CASSVGGARGYEQYF
TRBJ2-5 | TRBV3-1 | many | TRBD1 | TGTGCCAGCAGCTCGTCCCGGGACAGGGTTCGGCAAGAGACCCAGTACTTC | CASSSSRDRVRQETQYF
TRBJ2-6 | TRBV20-1 | NA | NA | TGCAGTGCCCAGGGGCACTACTCTGGGGCCAACGTCCTGACTTTC | CSAQGHYSGANVLTF
TRBJ2-7 | TRBV29-1 | many | NA | TGCAGCGTTGTAGCAGGTACCTCCTACGAGCAGTACTTC | CSVVAGTSYEQYF
TRBJ2-7 | TRBV19 | NA | TRBD1 | TGTGCCAGTAGTTCAGCGACAGGGGGCCGATACGAGCAGTACTTC | CASSSATGGRYEQYF
TRBJ1-2 | TRBV11-2 | NA | TRBD1 | TGTGCCAGCAGCTTTCTCTGGCGGGGACAGGGGAACTATGACTACACCTTC | CASSFLWRGQGNYDYTF
TRBJ2-1 | TRBV6-5 | NA | TRBD1 | TGTGCCAGCAGTTACTCGGGACAGGGGCCAGGCTCCTACAATGAGCAGTTCTTC | CASSYSGQGPGSYNEQFF
TRBJ2-2 | TRBV7-7 | NA | NA | TGTGCTAGCAGCTTAGAATTCGCTAGGAGGACCGGGGAGCTGTTTTTT | CASSLEFARRTGELFF
TRBJ1-1 | TRBV29-1 | many | NA | TGCAGCGTTGAACGGAAGGTAAGCGCGGACACTGAAGCTTTCTTT | CSVERKVSADTEAFF
TRBJ1-1 | TRBV28 | NA | NA | TGTGCCAGCAGTTCCCCCGGCAGCCGTTCCACTGAAGCTTTCTTT | CASSSPGSRSTEAFF
TRBJ2-7 | TRBV7-9 | NA | NA | TGTGCCAGCAGCTTAGGACGGAACGAGCAGTACTTC | CASSLGRNEQYF
TRBJ2-7 | TRBV19 | NA | TRBD1 | TGTGCCAGTAGTATAGCTGGGACAGGGGGCTACGAGCAGTACTTC | CASSIAGTGGYEQYF
TRBJ2-3 | TRBV10-2 | NA | TRBD1 | TGCGCCAGCAGTGACGGGACAGGGACAATAGATACGCAGTATTTT | CASSDGTGTIDTQYF
TRBJ2-3 | TRBV11-2 | many | NA | TGTGCCAGCAGGCGGACCGGGACTAGCACAGATACGCAGTATTTT | CASRRTGTSTDTQYF